This T cell receptor (beta chain) came from a study of blood T cells in healthy people across ages. The V gene lost 6 bases and the J gene lost 3 bases, with 15 bases spanning the gap. The CDR3 extends over 14 amino acids. Germline V CDR1 and CDR2: MNHEY, SMNVEV (reference sequence). PCR was performed a second time for about 7 to 11 cycles using a sample-barcoded 5' primer and a J-beta primer mix. In TCRdb, the 5' RACE reads were re-called with MiXCR into one record per CDR3 protein. The profile shows approximately 400,000 distinct CDR3 sequences, more than 45% of them singletons. V and J are TRBV27 and TRBJ2-7; D is undetermined. Sequencing was performed on blood. This sequence originates from a man aged 60 to 69 in good health. CDR3 amino acids: CASSDNPVYYEQYF. The DNA of the CDR3 is TGTGCCAGCAGCGACAACCCCGTTTACTACGAGCAGTACTTC.